The 27 T cell receptor beta chains below were found in one sample sequenced in a study of T cells after yellow fever vaccination. TCRdb re-derived calls from the 5' RACE reads in MiXCR, one entry per CDR3 protein. There are 500,000 to 650,000 distinct CDR3 sequences in the sample; about 17% occur only once, and roughly a sixth lies in the top ten. The specimen was PBMCs, collected more than 4 days after the first yellow fever vaccination. Receptor source: a man aged 18 to 29 who received the YFV17D yellow fever vaccine.

This clonotype appeared many times. The chain couples TRBV29-1 to TRBJ2-1, with D perhaps matching TRBD1 or TRBD2 (7 bases each). Trimming shortened V by 5 bases and J by 7 bases, and 12 bases separated the two germline ends. In germline, CDR1 is SQVTM, CDR2 ANQGSEA. The CDR3 runs to 12 residues. The chain's CDR3 is CSVPRGGNEQFF. The CDR3 DNA sequence: TGCAGCGTTCCCAGGGGGGGGAATGAGCAGTTCTTC.

The chain links TRBV6-5 to TRBJ1-3, with D perhaps TRBD1 (5 bases). This CDR3 region has 12 residues. Germline V gene sequence: CDR1 MNHEY, CDR2 SVGAGI. Trimming left V 8 bases short and J 7 bases short, with 12 bases between. The CDR3 loop is CASGGVGNTIYF. In nucleotides, the CDR3 is TGTGCCAGCGGGGGGGTGGGGAACACCATATATTTT.

The chain carries TRBV5-1 and TRBJ1-2; TRBD1 agrees at 7 bases. Trimming took 1 base from V and 4 from J; bases not matched to a gene: 4. The CDR3 covers 14 residues. CDR1 is SGHRS, CDR2 YFSETQ, per germline. DNA for the CDR3: TGCGCCAGCAGCTTGTTCGACAGGGCCTATGGCTACACCTTC. This codes for CASSLFDRAYGYTF. Complete variable domain (other parts from reference TRBV5-1 and TRBJ1-2): KAGVTQTPRYLIKTRGQQVTLSCSPISGHRSVSWYQQTPGQGLQFLFEYFSETQRNKGNFPGRFSGRQFSNSRSEMNVSTLELGDSALYLCASSLFDRAYGYTFGSGTRLTVV.

CDR3 nucleotides: TGCGCCAGCAGCCCAAGACAGGGGGCGACGTACGAGCAGTACTTC. Translated, it gives CASSPRQGATYEQYF. The chain has TRBV5-1 and TRBJ2-7; 10 bases align to TRBD1. Germline CDR1 SGHRS, CDR2 YFSETQ. The CDR3 contains 15 residues. V shed 4 bases, J shed 4 bases, and the junction held 8 bases outside the gene matches. The full variable domain, its missing parts supplied by reference TRBV5-1 and TRBJ2-7, is KAGVTQTPRYLIKTRGQQVTLSCSPISGHRSVSWYQQTPGQGLQFLFEYFSETQRNKGNFPGRFSGRQFSNSRSEMNVSTLELGDSALYLCASSPRQGATYEQYFGPGTRLTVT.

This clonotype was seen only a few times. J is TRBJ2-5 and V is TRBV7-9; TRBD2 is a possible D gene (6 bases). Per the germline V gene, CDR1 is SEHNR and CDR2 is FQNEAQ (reference sequence). The CDR3 has 15 amino acids. Deletions cut 8 bases from V and 1 base from J, with 17 bases between. The CDR3 protein is CASGSSAGSQETQYF. In DNA form, the CDR3 reads TGTGCCAGCGGCTCTTCAGCGGGTAGCCAAGAGACCCAGTACTTC. The full variable domain, completed using reference TRBV7-9 and TRBJ2-5, is DTGVSQNPRHKITKRGQNVTFRCDPISEHNRLYWYRQTLGQGPEFLTYFQNEAQLEKSRLLSDRFSAERPKGSFSTLEIQRTEQGDSAMYLCASGSSAGSQETQYFGPGTRLLVL.

This clonotype appeared a few times. The rearrangement links TRBV5-1 to TRBJ2-1, with 13 bases matching TRBD2. The trim removed 5 bases at V and 5 bases at J, leaving 16 bases unmatched. CDR3 size: 19 residues. Germline loops: CDR1 SGHRS, CDR2 YFSETQ. DNA for the CDR3: TGCGCCAGCAGGCCCGGACTAGCGGGGGCCCTGATAGGAGACAATGAGCAGTTCTTC. Protein: CASRPGLAGALIGDNEQFF.

The chain carries TRBV5-1 and TRBJ2-5, with D perhaps TRBD2 (5 bases). Germline-derived CDR1 and CDR2 are SGHRS and YFSETQ. The CDR3 runs 15 residues. The V gene lost 1 base and the J gene lost 1 base, with 11 bases spanning the gap. The CDR3 sequence: CASSLSTGIQETQYF. CDR3 nucleotides: TGCGCCAGCAGCTTGTCGACGGGGATCCAAGAGACCCAGTACTTC.

Ten or more counts support this clonotype. The chain has TRBV7-2 and TRBJ2-3; the match to TRBD2 covers 13 bases. This CDR3 comprises 14 residues. The V gene's germline CDR1 is SGHTA and CDR2 FQGNSA. With V trimmed by 4 bases and J by 8 bases, 3 bases remained unmatched. DNA of the CDR3: TGTGCCAGCAGCTCGGGACTAGCGGGGAGTACGCAGTATTTT. Protein: CASSSGLAGSTQYF.

The rearrangement uses TRBV6-1 and TRBJ2-5; D may correspond to TRBD1 or TRBD2 (7 bases each). V was clipped by 7 bases and J by 4 bases, with 25 bases between them. Germline V gene data show CDR1 as MNHNS and CDR2 as SASEGT. There are 17 residues in the CDR3. The CDR3, as DNA: TGTGCCAGCAAGGGGGGGCGGGACAGCTATATGGGAGAGACCCAGTACTTC. It translates to CASKGGRDSYMGETQYF.

CDR3 amino acids: CASSPLAGGDYNEQFF. CDR3 DNA: TGTGCCAGCAGTCCCCTCGCGGGGGGTGACTACAATGAGCAGTTCTTC. The chain recombines TRBV12-3 or TRBV12-4 with TRBJ2-1; 8 nucleotides line up with TRBD2. V dropped 5 bases and J dropped 3; count of bases not matched to a gene: 9. The CDR3 totals 16 residues.

This clonotype was counted only a few times. The rearrangement uses TRBV10-3 and TRBJ2-3; TRBD1 agrees at 7 bases. CDR1 ENHRY and CDR2 SYGVKD come from the germline V gene. J lost 1 base, V lost 6 bases, and 4 bases had no gene match. This CDR3 is built from 14 residues. The CDR3 bases are TGTGCCATCAGCACGGGACAGCGCACAGATACGCAGTATTTT. Its translation: CAISTGQRTDTQYF.

J is TRBJ2-5 and V is TRBV7-2; TRBD2 might be the D (5 bases). Trimming took 1 base from V and 7 from J, leaving 10 bases between them. CDR3 length: 13 residues. CDR1 and CDR2 from the germline V gene are SGHTA and FQGNSA. The CDR3 here is CASSLGVRGTQYF. The CDR3 nucleotides read TGTGCCAGCAGCTTAGGGGTCCGGGGGACCCAGTACTTC.

The chain employs TRBV7-3 and TRBJ2-3; weak D call: TRBD2 (5 bases). There are 15 residues in the CDR3. Trimming removed 1 base at V and 4 bases at J, with 12 bases between. CDR1 SGHTA and CDR2 FQGTGA come from the germline V gene. CDR3 residues: CASSLIPSSADTQYF. The CDR3 region has the DNA TGTGCCAGCAGCTTAATTCCGAGTAGCGCAGATACGCAGTATTTT.

The J gene is TRBJ2-3, the V gene TRBV30, with no clear D. The CDR3 extends over 13 amino acids. The germline V gene encodes CDR1 GTSNPN and CDR2 SVGIG (reference sequence). The V and J ends lost 4 bases and 2 bases respectively, with 10 bases between them. CDR3 sequence (DNA): TGTGCCTGGACGATTTCCCACACAGATACGCAGTATTTT. It specifies CAWTISHTDTQYF.

The gene calls are TRBV7-2 and TRBJ1-1; D might be TRBD1 (6 bases). Deletions cut 4 bases from V and 4 bases from J, with 13 bases between. The CDR3 totals 14 residues. Germline lookup yields CDR1 SGHTA and CDR2 FQGNSA. The CDR3 nucleotides read TGTGCCAGCAGCTGGGGGCTGGAGGGCACTGAAGCTTTCTTT. Amino acid sequence: CASSWGLEGTEAFF.

The chain has TRBV6-2 or TRBV6-3 and TRBJ2-3, with a tentative D call TRBD1 (5 bases). This CDR3 is built from 14 residues. The germline V gene encodes CDR1 MNHEY and CDR2 SVGEGT. V was pared by 6 bases and J by 2 bases, with 12 bases between. The CDR3 protein is CASRGWGATDTQYF. The DNA for the CDR3 is TGTGCCAGCAGGGGTTGGGGCGCCACAGATACGCAGTATTTT.

V and J are TRBV27 and TRBJ1-5; 8 bases align to TRBD1. The CDR3 is made up of 14 amino acids. J was trimmed by 7 bases and V by 4 bases; bases with no gene match: 6. Looked up from germline, CDR1 is MNHEY and CDR2 is SMNVEV (reference sequence). The chain's CDR3 is CASSSLGQAQPQHF. CDR3 nucleotides: TGTGCCAGCAGTTCTCTGGGACAGGCCCAGCCCCAGCATTTT.

This chain links TRBV28 with TRBJ2-2, with D unclear. The CDR3 runs 16 residues. Deletions cut 1 base from V and 3 bases from J, with 12 bases between. CDR1 MDHEN and CDR2 SYDVKM come from the germline V gene. In DNA form, the CDR3 reads TGTGCCAGCAGTTTATCCTTGTGGGTATACACCGGGGAGCTGTTTTTT. This codes for CASSLSLWVYTGELFF. The complete variable domain, with remaining parts taken from reference TRBV28 and TRBJ2-2, reads DVKVTQSSRYLVKRTGEKVFLECVQDMDHENMFWYRQDPGLGLRLIYFSYDVKMKEKGDIPEGYSVSREKKERFSLILESASTNQTSMYLCASSLSLWVYTGELFFGEGSRLTVL.

This chain links TRBV7-8 with TRBJ1-3; maybe TRBD1 (5 bases). With 0 bases removed from V and 4 bases from J, the gap between germline ends came to 16 bases. This CDR3 comprises 17 residues. In germline, CDR1 is SGHVS, CDR2 FQNEAQ. The DNA for the CDR3 is TGTGCCAGCAGCTTAGCATACACGAGAGGGGTCGGAAACACCATATATTTT. Amino acid sequence: CASSLAYTRGVGNTIYF.

This clonotype was counted between two and nine times. The chain recombines TRBV5-1 with TRBJ2-2, with D possibly TRBD1 on 5 matching bases. Trimming took off 6 bases at V and 1 base at J, with 13 bases between the two ends. The CDR3 has 15 amino acids. The germline V gene encodes CDR1 SGHRS and CDR2 YFSETQ. The CDR3 loop is CASIPRTGNTGELFF. The CDR3 nucleotides read TGCGCCAGCATACCCCGTACAGGGAACACCGGGGAGCTGTTTTTT.

The V and J genes are TRBV7-2 and TRBJ1-2, with 8 bases lining up with TRBD1. The length of the CDR3 is 14 residues. Germline values: CDR1 SGHTA, CDR2 FQGNSA. Trimming removed 5 bases from V and 3 bases from J; junction bases left unmatched: 5. CDR3 DNA sequence: TGTGCCAGCAGCCCAGGGGGCGCTGACTATGGCTACACCTTC. Protein sequence: CASSPGGADYGYTF.

CDR3 protein: CATRGRGGSETQYF. The CDR3 bases are TGTGCCACCAGGGGACGAGGGGGGAGTGAGACCCAGTACTTC. This chain uses TRBV15 with TRBJ2-5; TRBD1 or TRBD2 may be the D gene (6 bases each). The ends were cut back, 6 bases at V and 5 bases at J, with 16 bases in the middle. This CDR3 is built from 14 residues. The germline gives CDR1 LNHNV, CDR2 YYDKDF (reference sequence).

This clonotype has more than one count but fewer than ten. This chain links TRBV14 with TRBJ1-2, with D maybe TRBD1 (6 bases). Germline lookup yields CDR1 SGHDN and CDR2 FVKESK. The CDR3 is 14 residues long. Trimming took off 1 base at V and 5 bases at J, with 11 bases between the two ends. The CDR3 DNA reads as TGTGCCAGCAGCCAAGGGGGCCAGGGGTATGGCTACACCTTC. Amino acids: CASSQGGQGYGYTF.

In this sample, this clonotype turned up a few times. The J gene is TRBJ1-1, the V gene TRBV18, with D unresolved. Trimming took 0 bases from V and 0 from J, leaving 11 bases between them. The CDR3 covers 16 residues. CDR1 is KGHSH, CDR2 LQKENI, per germline. The CDR3 here is CASSPPPLGLNTEAFF. CDR3 in DNA: TGTGCCAGCTCACCACCGCCCTTAGGGTTGAACACTGAAGCTTTCTTT.

The J gene is TRBJ2-2, the V gene TRBV7-9, with 7 positions matching TRBD1. V was clipped by 5 bases and J by 2 bases; unmatched bases: 5. The germline V gene has CDR1 SEHNR and CDR2 FQNEAQ (reference sequence). CDR3 size: 15 residues. The CDR3 bases are TGTGCCAGCAGCGGCACAGGGGTTAACACCGGGGAGCTGTTTTTT. It codes for CASSGTGVNTGELFF.

The chain is built from TRBV18 and TRBJ2-3, with 8 bases matching TRBD1. The junction had 8 bases not matched to a gene; V was cut back by 3 bases and J by 0 bases. Germline V gene sequence: CDR1 KGHSH, CDR2 LQKENI. The CDR3 consists of 17 residues. CDR3 sequence reads: CASSPLGQGISTDTQYF. In nucleotides, the CDR3 is TGTGCCAGCTCACCCCTAGGACAGGGCATTAGCACAGATACGCAGTATTTT.

The rearrangement links TRBV9 to TRBJ2-3, with 13 nucleotides matching TRBD2. The CDR3 contains 16 residues. Trimming at V came to 3 bases and at J to 6 bases, leaving 7 bases not matched to a gene. Germline V gene lookup returns CDR1 SGDLS and CDR2 YYNGEE. CDR3 loop: CASSGTSGGAVDTQYF. In DNA form, the CDR3 reads TGTGCCAGCAGCGGAACTAGCGGGGGGGCTGTTGATACGCAGTATTTT.